Each of the 25 T cell receptor beta chains below was sequenced from the same sample in a study of cytomegalovirus exposure and HLA in healthy donors. The PCR used 60 Vbeta and 13 Jbeta primers. This table comes from immunoSEQ multiplex PCR, and its TCRdb copy is limited to in-frame clones, with some not included. The data hold 100,000 to 150,000 clones, with 80% to 90% observed a single time. Sequencing input: PBMCs. The receptors come from a woman between 40 and 55 years old in good health and CMV-seropositive.

The rearrangement links TRBV11-2 to TRBJ2-2; D is ambiguous. The CDR3 runs to 14 residues. Deletions cut 7 bases from V and 4 bases from J, with 13 bases between. The germline V gene has CDR1 SGHAT and CDR2 FQNNGV. CDR3 DNA sequence: TGTGCCAGCACCTTCGGTCATGGCACCGGGGAGCTGTTTTTT. Translating gives CASTFGHGTGELFF.

The table lists this clone with a count of one. The gene calls are TRBV6-5 and TRBJ1-1, with 8 bases fitting TRBD1. The CDR3 runs to 12 residues. V shed 5 bases, J shed 11 bases, and the junction held 7 bases outside the gene matches. Germline loops: CDR1 MNHEY, CDR2 SVGAGI. The chain's CDR3 is CASSQLQGGAFF. Here the CDR3 DNA reads TGTGCCAGCAGTCAATTACAGGGGGGTGCTTTCTTT.

The chain joins TRBV4-3 to TRBJ2-2; D ambiguous. V was cut by 4 bases and J by 5 bases, with 11 bases left in between. Looked up from germline, CDR1 is LGHNA and CDR2 is YSLEER. The CDR3 runs to 14 residues. CDR3: CASSLGPATGELFF. The CDR3 bases are TGCGCCAGCAGCCTGGGCCCTGCTACCGGGGAGCTGTTTTTT.

This clone was counted between two and nine times. The CDR3 nucleotides are TGTGCCATCAGTGGTAGCGGGACGGCAGATACGCAGTATTTT. As protein: CAISGSGTADTQYF. This sequence joins TRBV10-3 and TRBJ2-3; 8 nucleotides match TRBD2. Germline V lookup: CDR1 ENHRY, CDR2 SYGVKD. The CDR3 has 14 amino acids. V shed 4 bases, J shed 4 bases, and the junction held 4 bases outside the gene matches.

The gene calls are TRBV5-6 and TRBJ2-5; maybe TRBD2 (6 bases). Germline-derived CDR1 and CDR2 are SGHDT and YYEEEE. The V and J ends lost 2 bases and 11 bases respectively, with 10 bases between them. This CDR3 contains 11 residues. CDR3 residues: CASSFGGEQYF. CDR3 bases: TGTGCCAGCAGCTTTGGAGGGGAGCAGTACTTC.

This sequence joins TRBV19 and TRBJ1-5; TRBD1 might be the D (5 bases). The germline V gene has CDR1 LNHDA and CDR2 SQIVND (reference sequence). V was shortened by 3 bases and J by 0 bases, with 18 bases between the two germline ends. This CDR3 region has 18 residues. As DNA, the CDR3 is TGTGCCAGTAGTATTGATCCGCCAACAGGTTCTAGCAATCAGCCCCAGCATTTT. The encoded protein is CASSIDPPTGSSNQPQHF.

V and J are TRBV5-4 and TRBJ2-3; TRBD2 aligns across 13 bases. From germline, CDR1 is SGHNT and CDR2 YYREEE (reference sequence). The ends lost 3 bases at V and 2 bases at J; junction bases unmatched: 6. This CDR3 region has 17 residues. CDR3 in amino acids: CASSWTSGRWATDTQYF. The CDR3, as DNA: TGTGCCAGCAGCTGGACTAGCGGGAGATGGGCCACAGATACGCAGTATTTT.

The chain joins TRBV6-1 to TRBJ2-1; 7 bases fit TRBD2. The CDR3 is 13 residues long. Losses at the gene ends were 4 bases for V and 10 bases for J; bases not matched to a gene: 7. From germline, CDR1 is MNHNS and CDR2 SASEGT. DNA for the CDR3: TGTGCCAGCAGTGCCCACTCTAGCGGCGAGCAGTTCTTC. It translates to CASSAHSSGEQFF.

V is TRBV28 and J is TRBJ2-6; a weak D match, TRBD1 (6 bases). The V end was cut by 2 bases, the J end by 4 bases, with 12 bases between. The CDR3 has 16 amino acids. Germline V lookup: CDR1 MDHEN, CDR2 SYDVKM. CDR3 sequence: CASSLRSGVGANVLTF. The CDR3 DNA reads TGTGCCAGCAGTTTACGGTCAGGGGTCGGGGCCAACGTCCTGACTTTC.

The chain joins TRBV6-1 to TRBJ1-6, with D perhaps matching TRBD1 (5 bases). V shed 7 bases and J shed 8 bases, with 18 bases lying between them. Germline assignment: CDR1 MNHNS and CDR2 SASEGT. The CDR3 totals 15 residues. CDR3 protein: CASKGAEAGYSPLHF. The CDR3 nucleotides read TGTGCCAGCAAAGGGGCCGAGGCCGGTTATTCACCCCTCCACTTT.

V gene TRBV7-9 combines with J gene TRBJ1-4; no clear D. The CDR3 is 15 residues long. Germline CDR1 and CDR2: SEHNR and FQNEAQ (reference sequence). Trimming removed 3 bases at V and 0 bases at J, with 8 bases between. The CDR3 DNA reads TGTGCCAGCAGCTTGTTATCGGCAACTAATGAAAAACTGTTTTTT. This gives the protein CASSLLSATNEKLFF.

This clone occurred a few times. The V call is TRBV27, the J call TRBJ2-5, with TRBD2 identical over 7 bases. The DNA end lines up better with TRBJ2-7; the J call may be wrong. The CDR3 contains 15 residues. Per germline, CDR1 MNHEY and CDR2 SMNVEV (reference sequence). The CDR3 loop reads CASSPSLGGNDEQYF. As DNA, the CDR3 is TGTGCCAGCAGTCCTTCTTTGGGAGGGAATGACGAGCAGTACTTC.

The rearrangement joins TRBV30 to TRBJ2-7; no clear D gene. Germline V CDR1 and CDR2: GTSNPN, SVGIG (reference sequence). Trimming took 2 bases from V and 4 from J, leaving 9 bases between them. The CDR3 loop spans 12 amino acids. The CDR3 loop reads CAWSLPPYEQYF. DNA of the CDR3: TGTGCCTGGAGTCTCCCCCCTTACGAGCAGTACTTC.

V and J are TRBV28 and TRBJ2-7, with 9 bases that match TRBD1. The V gene end was trimmed by 3 bases and the J gene end by 4 bases; junction bases not matched to a gene: 1. CDR1 MDHEN and CDR2 SYDVKM come from the germline V gene. The CDR3 contains 13 residues. CDR3 DNA: TGTGCCAGCAGTTTGGACAGGGGTTACGAGCAGTACTTC. Residues: CASSLDRGYEQYF.

This chain connects TRBV18 to TRBJ2-1; D call uncertain. The length of the CDR3 is 11 residues. With 6 bases removed from V and 6 bases from J, the gap between germline ends came to 6 bases. Germline lookup yields CDR1 KGHSH and CDR2 LQKENI. As DNA, the CDR3 is TGTGCCAGCTCCCAGTCCAATGAGCAGTTCTTC. Amino acids: CASSQSNEQFF.

The V and J genes are TRBV7-9 and TRBJ2-5, with 12 nucleotides matching TRBD2. V trimming: 0 bases; J trimming: 4 bases; junction bases outside the gene matches: 9. This CDR3 has 18 amino acids. Germline V gene sequence: CDR1 SEHNR, CDR2 FQNEAQ (reference sequence). The CDR3 region is CASSLALWLAGGGETQYF. In nucleotides, the CDR3 is TGTGCCAGCAGCTTAGCGCTCTGGCTAGCGGGAGGGGGAGAGACCCAGTACTTC.

The genes are TRBV28 and TRBJ1-5; no clear D. Germline V gives CDR1 MDHEN, CDR2 SYDVKM. This CDR3 spans 16 amino acids. Deletions cut 7 bases from V and 4 bases from J, with 20 bases between. In nucleotides, the CDR3 is TGTGCCAGCACTACCCCTTCTGGGCGGGAGAATCAGCCCCAGCATTTT. Its translation is CASTTPSGRENQPQHF.

This clone was observed a handful of times. The chain combines TRBV5-6 with TRBJ2-7; 9 nucleotides line up with TRBD1. The germline V gene has CDR1 SGHDT and CDR2 YYEEEE. V dropped 4 bases and J dropped 3; count of bases not matched to a gene: 5. The CDR3 runs 14 residues. The CDR3: CASSLTGGYYEQYF. The CDR3 DNA is TGTGCCAGCAGCCTGACAGGGGGATACTACGAGCAGTACTTC.

The V and J genes are TRBV7-9 and TRBJ2-3, with a weak D call TRBD2 (5 bases). This CDR3 has 15 amino acids. Trimming cost V 5 bases and J 6 bases, with 18 bases left between them. CDR1 and CDR2 from the germline V gene are SEHNR and FQNEAQ (reference sequence). CDR3 sequence reads: CASSPRSREGDTQYF. The CDR3 DNA reads as TGTGCCAGCAGCCCCCGGAGTCGGGAAGGGGATACGCAGTATTTT.

This clone was counted once. The chain combines TRBV5-1 with TRBJ2-7; 16 bases match TRBD2. V lost 4 bases to trimming and J lost 7 bases; unmatched junction nucleotides: 8. The CDR3 spans 16 residues. Germline V gene data show CDR1 as SGHRS and CDR2 as YFSETQ. CDR3 loop: CASSLGTSGRVWEQYF. The CDR3 DNA reads TGCGCCAGCAGCCTAGGGACTAGCGGGAGGGTTTGGGAGCAGTACTTC.

This clone was counted only a few times. V and J are TRBV7-2 and TRBJ2-2, with 7 bases aligning to TRBD1. Per the germline V gene, CDR1 is SGHTA and CDR2 is FQGNSA. The junction had 9 bases not matched to a gene; V was cut back by 5 bases and J by 6 bases. The CDR3 loop spans 15 amino acids. The CDR3: CASSPDRARAGELFF. DNA of the CDR3: TGTGCCAGCAGCCCAGACAGGGCTCGAGCCGGGGAGCTGTTTTTT. Supplemented by reference TRBV7-2 and TRBJ2-2, the full variable domain reads GAGVSQSPSNKVTEKGKDVELRCDPISGHTALYWYRQSLGQGLEFLIYFQGNSAPDKSGLPSDRFSAERTGGSVSTLTIQRTQQEDSAVYLCASSPDRARAGELFFGEGSRLTVL.

CDR3: CASSLEKAEEGYTF. DNA of the CDR3: TGTGCCAGCAGCTTAGAAAAGGCGGAGGAAGGCTACACCTTC. The V and J genes are TRBV7-9 and TRBJ1-2; D gene ambiguous. Trimming stripped 1 base from V and 8 bases from J, with 14 bases between. This CDR3 is built from 14 residues. CDR1 and CDR2 (germline): SEHNR, FQNEAQ (reference sequence).

V and J are TRBV7-3 and TRBJ2-1; 8 bases map to TRBD2. The CDR3 is 14 residues long. The germline V gene encodes CDR1 SGHTA and CDR2 FQGTGA. V lost 5 bases and J lost 7; bases outside the gene matches: 7. The CDR3 is CASSGGTSMNEQFF. CDR3 in DNA: TGTGCCAGCAGCGGCGGGACTAGTATGAATGAGCAGTTCTTC.

The V call is TRBV5-8, the J call TRBJ1-4; TRBD1 matches 10 bases. The germline CDR1 and CDR2 sequences are SGHTS and YDEGEE. The CDR3 sequence is 15 residues long. With V trimmed by 4 bases and J by 7 bases, 7 bases remained unmatched. DNA for the CDR3: TGTGCCAGCAGCACCGGACAGGGGGGAGGTGAAAAACTGTTTTTT. Translated, it gives CASSTGQGGGEKLFF.

The V call is TRBV2, the J call TRBJ2-2; no definite D call. The CDR3 length is 15 residues. From germline, CDR1 is SNHLY and CDR2 FYNNEI. V was trimmed by 2 bases and J by 1 base, leaving 8 bases between them. For the CDR3, the DNA is TGTGCCAGCAGTGAAAACCTATTGAACACCGGGGAGCTGTTTTTT. Amino acids: CASSENLLNTGELFF.